This T cell receptor beta chain was captured by sequencing in a study of shared clonotypes between healthy human individuals. Study context: CD4 naive and CD4 memory each took three plates per donor, while CD8 naive took two and CD8 memory one.

Only in-frame clones appear in the TCRdb table, and some are missing; sequencing was by immunoSEQ multiplex PCR. The repertoire holds about 1.5 million clones, with around 98% as singletons. Germline CDR1 MNHNS, CDR2 SASEGT. This CDR3 has 15 residues. Trimming removed 2 bases at V and 4 bases at J, with 14 bases between. The sequenced sample was naive CD4+ T cells sorted from blood. Subset specified: CD45RA+ positively selected. The V call is TRBV6-1, the J call TRBJ2-5; D is undetermined. The sequence was collected from a man younger than 45 in good health. CDR3 sequence reads: CASSEYFRFGETQYF. The CDR3 nucleotides are TGTGCCAGCAGTGAATATTTTCGTTTCGGAGAGACCCAGTACTTC.